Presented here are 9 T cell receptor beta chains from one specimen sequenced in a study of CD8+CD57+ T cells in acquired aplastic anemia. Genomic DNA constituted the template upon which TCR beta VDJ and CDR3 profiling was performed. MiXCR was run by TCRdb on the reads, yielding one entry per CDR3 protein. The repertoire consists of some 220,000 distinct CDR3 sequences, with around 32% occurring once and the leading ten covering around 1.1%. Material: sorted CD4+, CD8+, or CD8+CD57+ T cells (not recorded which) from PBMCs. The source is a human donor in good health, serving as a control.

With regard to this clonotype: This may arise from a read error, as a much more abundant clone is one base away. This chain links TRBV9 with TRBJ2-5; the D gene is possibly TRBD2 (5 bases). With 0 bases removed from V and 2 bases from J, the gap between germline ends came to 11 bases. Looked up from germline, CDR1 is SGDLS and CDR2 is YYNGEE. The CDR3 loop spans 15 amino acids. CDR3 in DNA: TGTGCCAGCAGCGTAGCCCGGACGGGACAAGAGACCCAGTACTTC. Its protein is CASSVARTGQETQYF.

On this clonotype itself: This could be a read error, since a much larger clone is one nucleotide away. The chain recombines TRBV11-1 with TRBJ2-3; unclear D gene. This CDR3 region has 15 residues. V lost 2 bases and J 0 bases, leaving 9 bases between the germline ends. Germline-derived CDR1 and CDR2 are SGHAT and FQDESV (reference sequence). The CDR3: CASSLLSASTDTQYF. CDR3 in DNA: TGTGCCAGCAGCTTACTATCAGCTAGCACAGATACGCAGTATTTT.

The CDR3 region is CASTRAQGNYGYTF. DNA of the CDR3: TGTGCCAGTACCCGCGCACAGGGAAACTATGGCTACACCTTC. The V call is TRBV19, the J call TRBJ1-2; D is perhaps TRBD1 (6 bases). Germline values: CDR1 LNHDA, CDR2 SQIVND (reference sequence). This CDR3 comprises 14 residues. The V and J ends lost 7 bases and 2 bases respectively, with 14 bases between them.

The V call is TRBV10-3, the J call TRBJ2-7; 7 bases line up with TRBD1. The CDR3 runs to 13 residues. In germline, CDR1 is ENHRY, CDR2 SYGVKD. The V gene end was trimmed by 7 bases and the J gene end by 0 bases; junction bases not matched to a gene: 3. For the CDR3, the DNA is TGTGCCATCAACGGACAGGACTCCTACGAGCAGTACTTC. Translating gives CAINGQDSYEQYF.

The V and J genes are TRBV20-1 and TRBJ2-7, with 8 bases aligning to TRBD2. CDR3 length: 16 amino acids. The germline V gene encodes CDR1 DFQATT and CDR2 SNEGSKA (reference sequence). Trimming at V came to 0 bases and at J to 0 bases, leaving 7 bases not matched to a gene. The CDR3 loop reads CSARDPLGLASYEQYF. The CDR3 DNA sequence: TGCAGTGCTAGAGACCCACTCGGACTAGCCTCCTACGAGCAGTACTTC.

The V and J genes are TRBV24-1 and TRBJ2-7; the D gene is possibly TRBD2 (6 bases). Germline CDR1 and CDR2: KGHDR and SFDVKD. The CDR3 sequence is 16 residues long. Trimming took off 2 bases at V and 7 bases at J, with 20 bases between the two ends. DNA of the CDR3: TGTGCCACCAGTGATTGGTCGCCAACGGGGGTTGGGGAGCAGTACTTC. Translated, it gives CATSDWSPTGVGEQYF.

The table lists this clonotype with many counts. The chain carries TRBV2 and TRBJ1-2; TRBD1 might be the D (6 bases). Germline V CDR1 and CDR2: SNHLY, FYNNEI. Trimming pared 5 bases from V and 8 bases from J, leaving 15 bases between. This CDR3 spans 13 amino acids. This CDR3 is CASSWDTQSGYTF. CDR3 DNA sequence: TGTGCCAGCAGTTGGGACACCCAGAGCGGCTACACCTTC.

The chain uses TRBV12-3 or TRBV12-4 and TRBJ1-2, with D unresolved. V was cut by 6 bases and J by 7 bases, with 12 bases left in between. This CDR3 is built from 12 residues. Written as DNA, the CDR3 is TGTGCCAGCAGAACCCAAGGGAGTGGCTACACCTTC. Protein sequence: CASRTQGSGYTF.

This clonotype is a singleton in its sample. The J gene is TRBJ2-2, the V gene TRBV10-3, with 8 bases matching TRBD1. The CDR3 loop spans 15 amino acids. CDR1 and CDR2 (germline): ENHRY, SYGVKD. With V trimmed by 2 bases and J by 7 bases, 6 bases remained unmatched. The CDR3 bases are TGTGCCATCAGTGAGCTAGGAACAGGGGGCGGGGAGCTGTTTTTT. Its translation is CAISELGTGGGELFF.